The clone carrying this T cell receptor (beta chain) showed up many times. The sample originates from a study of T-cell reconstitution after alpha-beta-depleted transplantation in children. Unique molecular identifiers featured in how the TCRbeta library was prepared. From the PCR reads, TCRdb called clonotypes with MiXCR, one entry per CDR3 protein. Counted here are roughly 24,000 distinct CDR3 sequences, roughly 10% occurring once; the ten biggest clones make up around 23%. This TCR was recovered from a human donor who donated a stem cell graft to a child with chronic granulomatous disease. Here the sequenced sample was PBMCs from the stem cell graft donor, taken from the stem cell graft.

For the CDR3, the DNA is TGTGCCAGCACCCCTGGCGGGGGTACCTACAATGAGCAGTTCTTC. Translating it yields CASTPGGGTYNEQFF. This chain uses TRBV6-2 or TRBV6-3 with TRBJ2-1, with 7 bases that match TRBD2. J gave up 2 bases and V 7 bases, and 8 bases lay outside the gene matches. The CDR3 runs 15 residues. From germline, CDR1 is MNHEY and CDR2 SVGEGT.